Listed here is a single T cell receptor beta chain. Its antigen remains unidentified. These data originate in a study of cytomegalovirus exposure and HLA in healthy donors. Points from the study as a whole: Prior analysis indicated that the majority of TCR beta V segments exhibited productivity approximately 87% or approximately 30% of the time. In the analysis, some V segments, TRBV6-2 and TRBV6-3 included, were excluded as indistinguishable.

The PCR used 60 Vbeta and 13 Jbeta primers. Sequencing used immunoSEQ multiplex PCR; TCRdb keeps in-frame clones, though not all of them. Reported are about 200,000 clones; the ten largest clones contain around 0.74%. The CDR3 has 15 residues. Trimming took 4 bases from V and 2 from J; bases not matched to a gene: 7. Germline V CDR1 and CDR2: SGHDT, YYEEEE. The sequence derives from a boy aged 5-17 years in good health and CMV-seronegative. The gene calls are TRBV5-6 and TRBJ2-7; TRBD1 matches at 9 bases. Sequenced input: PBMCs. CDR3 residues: CASSLWDRATYEQYF. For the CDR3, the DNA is TGTGCCAGCAGCCTTTGGGACAGGGCCACCTACGAGCAGTACTTC.